What follows describes a single T cell receptor beta chain. The antigen is unknown. A single record per CDR3 protein comes from TCRdb applying MiXCR to the reads. The repertoire holds fewer than 1,000,000 distinct CDR3 sequences, around 30% seen once, with more than 13% in the top ten. The data were obtained in a study of T cell repertoires in cytomegalovirus infection. The CDR3 loop spans 15 amino acids. Germline V gene lookup returns CDR1 LNHDA and CDR2 SQIVND (reference sequence). The germline V and J ends were trimmed by 3 bases and 2 bases, with 11 bases remaining between them. The sample in question was cultured CD8+ T cells from PBMCs, obtained from culture after CMV antigen stimulation. This rearrangement joins TRBV19 to TRBJ1-5; D is ambiguous. This clonotype was sampled from a human donor in good health (CMV status not recorded). Some clones in this sample may be carry-over from other donors' samples. The CDR3 region is CASSILVFGNQPQHF. CDR3 bases: TGTGCCAGTAGTATTTTGGTTTTCGGCAATCAGCCCCAGCATTTT.